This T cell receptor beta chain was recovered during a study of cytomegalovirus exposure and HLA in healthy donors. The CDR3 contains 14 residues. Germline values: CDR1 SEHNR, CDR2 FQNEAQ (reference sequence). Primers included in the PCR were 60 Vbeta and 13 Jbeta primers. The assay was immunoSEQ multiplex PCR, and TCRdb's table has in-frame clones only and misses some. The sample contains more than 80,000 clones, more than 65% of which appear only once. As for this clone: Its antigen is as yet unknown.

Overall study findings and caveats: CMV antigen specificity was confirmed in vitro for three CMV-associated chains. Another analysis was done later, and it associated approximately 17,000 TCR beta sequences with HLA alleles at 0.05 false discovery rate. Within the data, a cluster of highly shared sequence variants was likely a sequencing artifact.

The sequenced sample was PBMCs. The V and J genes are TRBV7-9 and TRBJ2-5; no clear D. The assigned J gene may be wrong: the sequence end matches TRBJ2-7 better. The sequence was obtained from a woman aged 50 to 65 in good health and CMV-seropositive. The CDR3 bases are TGTGCCAGCAGCTTTACAGAGTCCCGGTACGAGCAGTACTTC. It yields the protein CASSFTESRYEQYF.